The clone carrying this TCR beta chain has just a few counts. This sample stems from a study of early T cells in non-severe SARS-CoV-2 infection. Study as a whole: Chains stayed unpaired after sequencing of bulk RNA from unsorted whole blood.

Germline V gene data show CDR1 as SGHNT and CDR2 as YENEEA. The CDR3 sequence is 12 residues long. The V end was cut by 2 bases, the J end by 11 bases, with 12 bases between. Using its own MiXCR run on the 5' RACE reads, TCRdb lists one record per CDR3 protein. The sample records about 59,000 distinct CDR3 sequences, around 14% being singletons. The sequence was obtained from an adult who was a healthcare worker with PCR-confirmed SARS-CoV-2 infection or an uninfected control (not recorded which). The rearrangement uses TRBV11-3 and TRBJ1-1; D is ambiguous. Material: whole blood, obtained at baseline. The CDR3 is CASSLRNVLAFF. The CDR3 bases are TGTGCCAGCAGCTTAAGAAACGTACTGGCTTTCTTT.